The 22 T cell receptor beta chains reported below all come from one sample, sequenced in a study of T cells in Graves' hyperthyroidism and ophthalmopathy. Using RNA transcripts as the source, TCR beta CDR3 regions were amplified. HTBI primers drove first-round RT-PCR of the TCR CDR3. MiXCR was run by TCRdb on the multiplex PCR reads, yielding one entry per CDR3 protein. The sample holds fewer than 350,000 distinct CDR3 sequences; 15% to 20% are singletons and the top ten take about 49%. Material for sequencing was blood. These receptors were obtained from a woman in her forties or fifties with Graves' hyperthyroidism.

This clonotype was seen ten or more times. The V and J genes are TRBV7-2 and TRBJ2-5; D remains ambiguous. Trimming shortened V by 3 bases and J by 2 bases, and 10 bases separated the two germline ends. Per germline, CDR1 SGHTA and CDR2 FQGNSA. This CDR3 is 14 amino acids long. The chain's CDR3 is CASSFTGPQETQYF. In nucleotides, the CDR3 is TGTGCCAGCAGCTTCACGGGCCCTCAAGAGACCCAGTACTTC.

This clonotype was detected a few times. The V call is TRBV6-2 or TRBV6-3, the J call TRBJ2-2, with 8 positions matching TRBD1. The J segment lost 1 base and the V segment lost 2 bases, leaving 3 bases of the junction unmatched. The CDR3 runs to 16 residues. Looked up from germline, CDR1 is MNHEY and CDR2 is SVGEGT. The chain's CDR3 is CASSYDDRGNTGELFF. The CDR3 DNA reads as TGTGCCAGCAGTTACGATGACAGGGGGAACACCGGGGAGCTGTTTTTT.

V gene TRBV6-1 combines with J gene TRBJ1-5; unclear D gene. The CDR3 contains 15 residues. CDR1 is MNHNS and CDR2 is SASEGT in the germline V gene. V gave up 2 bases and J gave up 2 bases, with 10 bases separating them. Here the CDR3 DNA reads TGTGCCAGCAGTGAAAACCTTTTCGGCAATCAGCCCCAGCATTTT. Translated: CASSENLFGNQPQHF.

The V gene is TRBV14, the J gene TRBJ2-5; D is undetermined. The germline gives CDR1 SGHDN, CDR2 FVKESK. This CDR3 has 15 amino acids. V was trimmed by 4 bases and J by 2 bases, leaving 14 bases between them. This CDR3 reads CASSPIGGKQETQYF. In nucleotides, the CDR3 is TGTGCCAGCAGCCCGATCGGCGGAAAACAAGAGACCCAGTACTTC.

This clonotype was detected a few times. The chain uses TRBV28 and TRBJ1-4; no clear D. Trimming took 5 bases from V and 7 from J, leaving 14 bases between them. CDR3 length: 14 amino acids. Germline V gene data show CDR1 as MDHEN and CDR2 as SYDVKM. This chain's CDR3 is CASSLVRVGEKLFF. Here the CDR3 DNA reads TGTGCCAGCAGTCTCGTGCGGGTGGGTGAAAAACTGTTTTTT.

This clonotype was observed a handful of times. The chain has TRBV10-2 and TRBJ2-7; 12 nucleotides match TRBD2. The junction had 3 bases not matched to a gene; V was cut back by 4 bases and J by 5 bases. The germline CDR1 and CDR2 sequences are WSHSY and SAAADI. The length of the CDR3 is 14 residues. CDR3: CASSGASGRDEQYF. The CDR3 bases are TGCGCCAGCAGTGGAGCTAGCGGGAGGGACGAGCAGTACTTC.

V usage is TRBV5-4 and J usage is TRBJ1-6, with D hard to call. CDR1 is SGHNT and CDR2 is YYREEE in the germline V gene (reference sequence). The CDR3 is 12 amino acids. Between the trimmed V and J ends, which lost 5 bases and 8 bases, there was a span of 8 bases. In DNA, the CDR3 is TGTGCCAGCAGTCGTGACTATTCACCCCTCCACTTT. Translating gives CASSRDYSPLHF.

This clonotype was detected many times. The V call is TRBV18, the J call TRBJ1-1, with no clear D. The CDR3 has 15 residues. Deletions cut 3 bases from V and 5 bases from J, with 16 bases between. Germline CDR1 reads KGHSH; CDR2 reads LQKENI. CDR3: CASSPDEGFRTEAFF. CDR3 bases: TGTGCCAGCTCACCGGATGAGGGTTTCCGGACTGAAGCTTTCTTT.

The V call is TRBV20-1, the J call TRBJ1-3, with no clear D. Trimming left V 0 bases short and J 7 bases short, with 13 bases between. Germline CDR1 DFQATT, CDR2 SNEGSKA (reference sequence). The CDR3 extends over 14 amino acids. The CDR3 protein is CSARDSYPPNTIYF. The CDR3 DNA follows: TGCAGTGCTAGAGACTCCTACCCACCGAACACCATATATTTT.

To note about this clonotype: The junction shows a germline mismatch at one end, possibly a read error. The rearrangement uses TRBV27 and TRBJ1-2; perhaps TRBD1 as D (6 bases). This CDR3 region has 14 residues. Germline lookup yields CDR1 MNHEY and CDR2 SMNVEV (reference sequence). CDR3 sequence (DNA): TGTGCCAGCAGTTTATTCGGGCAGGGACATGGCTGCACCTTC. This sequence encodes CASSLFGQGHGCTF.

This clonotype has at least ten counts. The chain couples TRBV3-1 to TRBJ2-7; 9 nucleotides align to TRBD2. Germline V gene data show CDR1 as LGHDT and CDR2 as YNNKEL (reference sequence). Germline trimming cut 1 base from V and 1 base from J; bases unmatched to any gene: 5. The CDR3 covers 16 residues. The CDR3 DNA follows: TGTGCCAGCAGCCAAGGGCTAGCGGGAAATTCCTACGAGCAGTACTTC. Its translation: CASSQGLAGNSYEQYF.

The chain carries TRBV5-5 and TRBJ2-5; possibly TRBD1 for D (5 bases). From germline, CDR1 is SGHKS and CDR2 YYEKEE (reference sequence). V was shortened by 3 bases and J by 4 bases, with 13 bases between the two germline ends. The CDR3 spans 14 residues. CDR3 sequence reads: CASSSGQVPETQYF. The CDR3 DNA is TGTGCCAGCAGCTCAGGGCAGGTACCAGAGACCCAGTACTTC.

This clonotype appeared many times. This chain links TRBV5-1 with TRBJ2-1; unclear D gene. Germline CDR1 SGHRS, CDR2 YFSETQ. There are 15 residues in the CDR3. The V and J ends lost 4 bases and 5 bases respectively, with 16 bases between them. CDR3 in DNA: TGCGCCAGCAGCAAAAGGTCAGGCATTGACAATGAGCAGTTCTTC. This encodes CASSKRSGIDNEQFF.

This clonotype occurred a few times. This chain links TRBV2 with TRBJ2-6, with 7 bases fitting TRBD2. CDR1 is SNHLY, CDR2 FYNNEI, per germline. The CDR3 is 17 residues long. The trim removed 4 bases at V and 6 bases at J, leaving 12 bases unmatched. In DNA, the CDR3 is TGTGCCAGCAGTGTACCGAGCGGGACCCCCAAGGCCAACGTCCTGACTTTC. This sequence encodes CASSVPSGTPKANVLTF.

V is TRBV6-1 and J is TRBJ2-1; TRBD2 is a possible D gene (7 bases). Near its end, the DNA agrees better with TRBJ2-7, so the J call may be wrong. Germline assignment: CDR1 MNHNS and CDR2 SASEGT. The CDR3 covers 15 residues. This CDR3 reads CASSEMGGGPNEQYF. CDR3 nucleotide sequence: TGTGCCAGCAGTGAAATGGGGGGGGGCCCCAATGAGCAGTACTTC.

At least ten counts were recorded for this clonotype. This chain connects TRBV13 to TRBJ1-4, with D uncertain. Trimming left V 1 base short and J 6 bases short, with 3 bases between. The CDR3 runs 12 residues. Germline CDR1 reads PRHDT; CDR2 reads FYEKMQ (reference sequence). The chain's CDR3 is CASSLADEKLFF. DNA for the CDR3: TGTGCCAGCAGCTTAGCGGATGAAAAACTGTTTTTT.

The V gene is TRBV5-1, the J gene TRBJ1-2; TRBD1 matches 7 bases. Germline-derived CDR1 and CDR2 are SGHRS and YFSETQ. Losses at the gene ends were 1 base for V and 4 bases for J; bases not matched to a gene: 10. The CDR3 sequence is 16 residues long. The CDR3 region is CASSLTGDSLRYGYTF. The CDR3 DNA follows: TGCGCCAGCAGCTTGACAGGGGACTCGTTACGCTATGGCTACACCTTC.

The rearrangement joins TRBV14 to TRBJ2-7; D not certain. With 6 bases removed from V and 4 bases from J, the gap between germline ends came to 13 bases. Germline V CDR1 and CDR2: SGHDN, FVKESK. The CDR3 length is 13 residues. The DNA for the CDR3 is TGTGCCAGCAGTCTGGGCTTGTTATACGAGCAGTACTTC. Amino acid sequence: CASSLGLLYEQYF.

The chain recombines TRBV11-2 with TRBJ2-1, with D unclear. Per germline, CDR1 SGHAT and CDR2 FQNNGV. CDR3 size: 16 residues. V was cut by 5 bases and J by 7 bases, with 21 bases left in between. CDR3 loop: CASSPPADPYQNEQFF. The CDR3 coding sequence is TGTGCCAGCAGCCCCCCCGCAGACCCATACCAAAATGAGCAGTTCTTC.

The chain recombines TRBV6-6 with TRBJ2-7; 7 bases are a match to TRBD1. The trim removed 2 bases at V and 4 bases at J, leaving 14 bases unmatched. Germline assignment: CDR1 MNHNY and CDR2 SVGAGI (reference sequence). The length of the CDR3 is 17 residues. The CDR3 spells CASSYTSKTGQKYEQYV. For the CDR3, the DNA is TGTGCCAGCAGTTACACAAGTAAAACGGGACAGAAGTACGAGCAGTACGTC.

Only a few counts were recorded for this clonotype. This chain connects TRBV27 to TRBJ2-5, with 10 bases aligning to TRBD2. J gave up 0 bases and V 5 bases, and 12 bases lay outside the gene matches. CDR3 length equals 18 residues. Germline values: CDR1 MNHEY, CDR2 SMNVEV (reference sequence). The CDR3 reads CASSTTWRLAGHQETQYF. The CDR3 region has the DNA TGTGCCAGCAGTACAACATGGCGACTAGCGGGTCACCAAGAGACCCAGTACTTC.

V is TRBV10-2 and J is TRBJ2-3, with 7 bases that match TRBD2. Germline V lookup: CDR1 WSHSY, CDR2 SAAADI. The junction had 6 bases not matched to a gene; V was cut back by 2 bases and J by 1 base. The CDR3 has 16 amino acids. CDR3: CASSERGGQRTDTQYF. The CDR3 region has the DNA TGCGCCAGCAGTGAGAGGGGAGGGCAACGCACAGATACGCAGTATTTT.